This TCR beta chain comes out of a study of T cell responses to AZD1222 COVID-19 vaccine. Study results and limitations: Spike-specific TCR breadth rose after two AZD1222 doses, and depth rose as well. Most donors were white British and more were female, and clonal diversity was possibly underestimated. Regions 160-218 and 743-854 dominated among vaccine-associated CD4 TCRs spanning spike.

Trimming removed 11 bases at V and 4 bases at J, with 21 bases between. CDR3 size: 15 residues. It was second doses at about 4 or about 12 weeks that were pooled. Only in-frame clones appear in the TCRdb table, and some are missing; sequencing was by immunoSEQ multiplex PCR. The table has more than 95,000 clones, about 86% seen once. Note on this clone: The antigen is unknown.

The TCR originated in an adult who received the AZD1222 COVID-19 vaccine. V gene TRBV23-1 combines with J gene TRBJ1-5; D gene ambiguous. TRBV23-1 is marked as an open reading frame, function uncertain. The starting material was peripheral blood, obtained 28 days after the second AZD1222 dose. CDR3 in DNA: TGCGCCCAGTCTTCGGTACGGTTTAAGAATCAGCCCCAGCATTTT. It is translated as CAQSSVRFKNQPQHF.